This T cell receptor (beta chain) is drawn from a study of T-cell memory formation after mild COVID-19. Study-wide findings and caveats: Some SARS-CoV-2-responding clones were already detected in memory before infection. A balance of CD4 and CD8 characterized clones contracting day 15 to 85, whereas later expanders leaned CD4+.

5'RACE, which relied on constant-segment primers, yielded TCR alpha and TCR beta cDNA libraries carrying sample barcodes and UMIs. Using its own MiXCR run on the 5' RACE reads, TCRdb lists one record per CDR3 protein. The data contain about half a million distinct CDR3 sequences, approximately 18% of them singletons. Comments on this clonotype: Its antigen is unidentified.

The V gene lost 6 bases and the J gene lost 5 bases, with 13 bases spanning the gap. The CDR3 consists of 13 residues. The specimen sequenced was PBMCs or a T cell subset sorted from them (not recorded which). The TCR originated in an adult woman who had mild COVID-19 (a few samples of this study predate the infection). Cell type and time point are not known. The chain is built from TRBV6-7 and TRBJ2-5, with D possibly being TRBD1 (6 bases). TRBV6-7 is known as an ORF, though its function is uncertain. CDR3 nucleotides: TGTGCCAGCAGGGGGGACACCGGGGAGACCCAGTACTTC. Translation gives CASRGDTGETQYF.